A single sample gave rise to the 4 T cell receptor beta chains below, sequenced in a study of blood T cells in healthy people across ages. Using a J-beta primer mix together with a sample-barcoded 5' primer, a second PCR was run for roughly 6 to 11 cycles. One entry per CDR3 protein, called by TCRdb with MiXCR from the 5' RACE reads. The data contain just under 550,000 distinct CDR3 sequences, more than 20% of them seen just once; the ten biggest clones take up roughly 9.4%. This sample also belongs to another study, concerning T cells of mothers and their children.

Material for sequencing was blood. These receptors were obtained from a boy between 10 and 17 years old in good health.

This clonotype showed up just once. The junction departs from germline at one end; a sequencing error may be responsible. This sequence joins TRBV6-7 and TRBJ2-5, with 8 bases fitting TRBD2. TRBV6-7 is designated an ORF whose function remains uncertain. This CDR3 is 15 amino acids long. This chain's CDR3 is CASSILAGTQETQYF. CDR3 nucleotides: TGTGCCAGCAGTATCTTAGCGGGGACCCAAGAGACCCAGTACTTT.

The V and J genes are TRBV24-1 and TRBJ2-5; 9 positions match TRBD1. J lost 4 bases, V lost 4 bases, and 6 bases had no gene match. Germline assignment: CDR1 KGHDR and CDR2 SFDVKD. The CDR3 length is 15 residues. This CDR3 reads CATSEAGTGRETQYF. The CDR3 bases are TGTGCCACCAGTGAGGCCGGGACAGGGAGAGAGACCCAGTACTTC.

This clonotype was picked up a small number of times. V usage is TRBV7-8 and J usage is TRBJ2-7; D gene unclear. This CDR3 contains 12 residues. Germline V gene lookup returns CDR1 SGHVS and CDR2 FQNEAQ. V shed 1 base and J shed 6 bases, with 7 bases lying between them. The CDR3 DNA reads TGTGCCAGCAGCTTAGGGTTCCGCGAGCAGTACTTC. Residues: CASSLGFREQYF.

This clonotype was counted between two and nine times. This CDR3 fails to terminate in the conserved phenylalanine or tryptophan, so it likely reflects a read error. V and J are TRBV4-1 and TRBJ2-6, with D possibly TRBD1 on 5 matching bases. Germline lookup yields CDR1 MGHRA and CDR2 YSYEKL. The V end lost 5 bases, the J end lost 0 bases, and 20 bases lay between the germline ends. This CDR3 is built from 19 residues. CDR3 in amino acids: CASSLQGIGLGSGANVLTL. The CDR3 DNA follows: TGCGCCAGCAGCTTGCAGGGTATCGGGCTCGGCTCTGGGGCCAACGTCCTGACTCTC.